These 18 T cell receptor beta chains were sequenced from one sample in a study of OX40 agonist ivuxolimab in advanced cancers. Repertoires were generated with immunoSEQ multiplex PCR, while TCRdb's copy carries only in-frame clones and drops some. The table lists roughly 76,000 clones, around 83% of them singletons, with approximately 7.7% in the top ten. The specimen was CD4+ or CD8+ T cells sorted from blood, collected in a trial of the OX40 agonist ivuxolimab. The receptors derive from an adult with an advanced solid tumor such as melanoma, head and neck, liver or kidney cancer.

This sequence joins TRBV10-3 and TRBJ1-5; weak D call: TRBD1 (5 bases). The V gene lost 10 bases and the J gene lost 9 bases, with 16 bases spanning the gap. This CDR3 region has 12 residues. Germline V gene data show CDR1 as ENHRY and CDR2 as SYGVKD. CDR3 bases: TGTGCCAACCAACAGGTACCCCCGCCCCAGCATTTT. Protein: CANQQVPPPQHF.

The chain employs TRBV7-8 and TRBJ2-2; possibly TRBD1 for D (5 bases). The CDR3 has 15 amino acids. The germline V gene has CDR1 SGHVS and CDR2 FQNEAQ. The V end was cut by 7 bases, the J end by 4 bases, with 16 bases between. The CDR3 reads CASTPLGAGTGELFF. DNA of the CDR3: TGTGCCAGCACCCCCTTAGGGGCTGGCACCGGGGAGCTGTTTTTT.

This clone showed up just once. The chain is built from TRBV6-1 and TRBJ2-2; D may be TRBD1 or TRBD2 (5 bases each). CDR1 and CDR2 from the germline V gene are MNHNS and SASEGT. The CDR3 runs 14 residues. The CDR3 protein is CGLVGTVNTGELFF. CDR3 DNA: TGTGGGTTAGTCGGGACGGTGAACACCGGGGAGCTGTTTTTT.

The chain has TRBV19 and TRBJ1-1; D not certain. The V end lost 1 base, the J end lost 2 bases, and 11 bases lay between the germline ends. CDR1 LNHDA and CDR2 SQIVND come from the germline V gene (reference sequence). The CDR3 loop spans 15 amino acids. CDR3 bases: TGTGCCAGTAGTATAGGTGGGCGGTCCAACACTGAAGCTTTCTTT. This gives the protein CASSIGGRSNTEAFF.

The chain carries TRBV10-3 and TRBJ1-4, with D possibly being TRBD1 (5 bases). The germline V gene has CDR1 ENHRY and CDR2 SYGVKD. This CDR3 region has 14 residues. V lost 6 bases, J lost 8 bases, and 16 bases lay in between. The CDR3 protein is CAISLGQGGEKLFF. Written as DNA, the CDR3 is TGTGCCATCAGCCTGGGGCAGGGTGGAGAAAAACTGTTTTTT.

This clone was seen only once. V is TRBV6-1 and J is TRBJ2-7, with a tentative D call TRBD1 (6 bases). This CDR3 contains 13 residues. Trimming cost V 6 bases and J 3 bases, with 12 bases left between them. Germline CDR1 and CDR2: MNHNS and SASEGT. The CDR3 DNA follows: TGTGCCAGCAGCCGACAGGTGATCTACGAGCAGTACTTC. It is translated as CASSRQVIYEQYF.

The gene calls are TRBV11-2 and TRBJ2-7; D not certain. The V end lost 0 bases, the J end lost 1 base, and 7 bases lay between the germline ends. The CDR3 runs 14 residues. Per germline, CDR1 SGHAT and CDR2 FQNNGV. DNA for the CDR3: TGTGCCAGCAGCTTAGATTTCGGTTCCTACGAGCAGTACTTC. As protein: CASSLDFGSYEQYF.

The chain carries TRBV29-1 and TRBJ1-2, with D possibly matching TRBD1 (5 bases). Germline V lookup: CDR1 SQVTM, CDR2 ANQGSEA. The CDR3 sequence is 13 residues long. Trimming shortened V by 4 bases and J by 8 bases, and 17 bases separated the two germline ends. The CDR3 region is CSVVVQGLRGYTF. CDR3 coding DNA: TGCAGCGTTGTTGTCCAGGGCCTTCGCGGCTACACCTTC.

This clone was counted between two and nine times. The chain combines TRBV7-8 with TRBJ2-1, with 7 nucleotides matching TRBD2. CDR1 and CDR2 (germline): SGHVS, FQNEAQ. V lost 4 bases to trimming and J lost 3 bases; unmatched junction nucleotides: 9. The CDR3 is 16 amino acids. For the CDR3, the DNA is TGTGCCAGCAGCTCTCTCTCCGGGGGGAACTACAATGAGCAGTTCTTC. Protein product: CASSSLSGGNYNEQFF.

This clone was counted a single time. The CDR3 protein is CASSFKGGNTIYF. The CDR3 DNA follows: TGTGCCAGCAGTTTCAAGGGGGGAAACACCATATATTTT. The chain links TRBV27 to TRBJ1-3; TRBD1 might be the D (5 bases). V lost 3 bases, J lost 4 bases, and 7 bases lay in between. The germline V gene has CDR1 MNHEY and CDR2 SMNVEV (reference sequence). CDR3 length: 13 amino acids.

V gene TRBV7-2 combines with J gene TRBJ1-2; D is perhaps TRBD1 (5 bases). V lost 2 bases and J lost 8, with 12 bases in between. This CDR3 region has 13 residues. Per the germline V gene, CDR1 is SGHTA and CDR2 is FQGNSA. CDR3 amino acids: CASSLPAGLGYTF. As DNA, the CDR3 is TGTGCCAGCAGCTTACCAGCAGGGTTAGGCTACACCTTC.

This clone was observed a few times. This chain connects TRBV9 to TRBJ1-2; 10 bases are a match to TRBD1. CDR1 and CDR2 from the germline V gene are SGDLS and YYNGEE. V gave up 3 bases and J gave up 6 bases; unmatched junction bases: 8. The CDR3 extends over 15 amino acids. The CDR3 region is CASSARQGAGHGYTF. As DNA, the CDR3 is TGTGCCAGCAGCGCTAGACAGGGGGCGGGCCATGGCTACACCTTC.

The CDR3 region has the DNA TGCGCCAGCAGCCCAGGAGCCGGGTCTACAGATACGCAGTATTTT. Its translation: CASSPGAGSTDTQYF. This chain joins TRBV5-1 and TRBJ2-3; D not resolved. CDR1 is SGHRS, CDR2 YFSETQ, per germline. The V end lost 4 bases, the J end lost 3 bases, and 15 bases lay between the germline ends. CDR3 length: 15 residues.

V usage is TRBV6-5 and J usage is TRBJ1-3; unclear D gene. Trimming took off 6 bases at V and 4 bases at J, with 4 bases between the two ends. The CDR3 sequence is 11 residues long. Germline V gives CDR1 MNHEY, CDR2 SVGAGI. CDR3 nucleotide sequence: TGTGCCAGCAGCCGGGGAAACACCATATATTTT. Amino acids: CASSRGNTIYF.

The table lists this clone with a few counts. This rearrangement joins TRBV6-4 to TRBJ2-1, with 8 nucleotides matching TRBD2. Unmatched junction bases numbered 7, after V lost 2 bases and J lost 7 bases. The germline V gene encodes CDR1 MRHNA and CDR2 SNTAGT. This CDR3 is built from 15 residues. CDR3 residues: CASSDVAGRFNEQFF. The CDR3 DNA is TGTGCCAGCAGTGACGTAGCGGGGAGGTTTAATGAGCAGTTCTTC.

The chain employs TRBV19 and TRBJ2-3; a possible D gene is TRBD1 (7 bases). Germline lookup yields CDR1 LNHDA and CDR2 SQIVND (reference sequence). The CDR3 length is 14 residues. V gave up 7 bases and J gave up 2 bases, with 13 bases separating them. The CDR3 DNA reads TGTGCCAGTAACCGGGGGACAGCCACAGATACGCAGTATTTT. Translated: CASNRGTATDTQYF.

This clone was counted only a few times. The J gene is TRBJ2-1, the V gene TRBV7-2, with TRBD1 identical over 7 bases. Germline values: CDR1 SGHTA, CDR2 FQGNSA. CDR3 length equals 16 residues. The J segment lost 1 base and the V segment lost 5 bases, leaving 8 bases of the junction unmatched. CDR3 nucleotide sequence: TGTGCCAGCAGCCGGGACAGCTCGACATCCTACAATGAGCAGTTCTTC. Protein product: CASSRDSSTSYNEQFF.

A single count supports this clone. The gene calls are TRBV7-3 and TRBJ1-6; TRBD1 is a possible D gene (6 bases). This CDR3 contains 16 residues. Trimming shortened V by 0 bases and J by 9 bases, and 15 bases separated the two germline ends. Germline CDR1 is SGHTA and CDR2 is FQGTGA. For the CDR3, the DNA is TGTGCCAGCAGCTTAACCCCCGACAGGATAAGTTCACCCCTCCACTTT. This translates into CASSLTPDRISSPLHF.